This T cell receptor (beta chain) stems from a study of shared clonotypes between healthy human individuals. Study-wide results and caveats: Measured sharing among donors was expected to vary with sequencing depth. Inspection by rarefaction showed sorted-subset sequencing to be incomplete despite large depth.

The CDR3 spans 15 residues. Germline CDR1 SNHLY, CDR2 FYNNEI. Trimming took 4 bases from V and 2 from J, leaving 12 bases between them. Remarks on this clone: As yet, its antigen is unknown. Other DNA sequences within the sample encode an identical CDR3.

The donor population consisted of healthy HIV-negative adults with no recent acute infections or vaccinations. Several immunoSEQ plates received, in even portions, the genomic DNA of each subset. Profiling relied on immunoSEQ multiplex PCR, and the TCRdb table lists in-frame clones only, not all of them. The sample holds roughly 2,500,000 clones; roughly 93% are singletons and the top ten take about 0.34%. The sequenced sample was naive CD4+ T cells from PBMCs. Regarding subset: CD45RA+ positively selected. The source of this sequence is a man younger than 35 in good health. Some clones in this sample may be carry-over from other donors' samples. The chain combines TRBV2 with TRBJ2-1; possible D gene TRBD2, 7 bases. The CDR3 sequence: CASSGGLAAYNEQFF. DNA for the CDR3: TGTGCCAGCAGTGGGGGGCTAGCGGCCTACAATGAGCAGTTCTTC.